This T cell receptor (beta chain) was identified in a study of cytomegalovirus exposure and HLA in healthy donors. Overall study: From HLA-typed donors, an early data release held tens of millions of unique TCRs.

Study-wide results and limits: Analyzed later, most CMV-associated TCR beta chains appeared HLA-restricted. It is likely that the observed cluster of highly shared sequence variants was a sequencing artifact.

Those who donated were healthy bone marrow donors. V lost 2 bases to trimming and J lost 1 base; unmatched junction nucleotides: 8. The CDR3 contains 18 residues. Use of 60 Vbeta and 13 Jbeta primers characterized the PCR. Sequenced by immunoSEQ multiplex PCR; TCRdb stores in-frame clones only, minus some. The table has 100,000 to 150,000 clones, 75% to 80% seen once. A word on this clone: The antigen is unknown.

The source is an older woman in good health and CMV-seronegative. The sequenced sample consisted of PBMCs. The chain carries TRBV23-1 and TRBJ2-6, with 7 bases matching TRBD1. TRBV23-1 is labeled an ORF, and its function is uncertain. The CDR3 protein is CASSQRDRQGSGANVLTF. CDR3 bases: TGCGCCAGCAGTCAAAGGGACCGACAGGGATCTGGGGCCAACGTCCTGACTTTC.